The rows below give T cell receptor beta chains drawn from one sample of a study of CD8 T cells in Susac syndrome. TCRdb itself ran the immunoSEQ multiplex PCR reads through MiXCR, one entry per CDR3 protein. This table holds 71,000 or so distinct CDR3 sequences, 93% found once. Material: CD4+ T cells from PBMCs. The receptors derive from a human donor with Susac syndrome. Each CDR3 is given with its conserved first and last residue. D genes are given only for firm matches. Clone sizes are given selectively: once, few, many, or a class where the clone is expanded.

cdr3_nt: TGCAGTGCTAGAGAGCCGGGCCTGAACACTGAAGCTTTCTTT
cdr3_aa: CSAREPGLNTEAFF
d_call: -
j_call: TRBJ1-1
v_call: TRBV20-1
clone_size: -

cdr3_nt: TGTGCCAGCAGCTTGGTCGGAGTAGCCCCAGGCACGCAGTATTTT
cdr3_aa: CASSLVGVAPGTQYF
d_call: -
j_call: TRBJ2-3
v_call: TRBV5-6
clone_size: -

cdr3_nt: TGTGCCAGCTCACTGGGAAAGCGGGAGACCCAGTACTTC
cdr3_aa: CASSLGKRETQYF
d_call: -
j_call: TRBJ2-5
v_call: TRBV18
clone_size: -

cdr3_nt: TGTGCCAGCTCACTTCGACAGGGGGACTATGGCTACACCTTC
cdr3_aa: CASSLRQGDYGYTF
d_call: TRBD1
j_call: TRBJ1-2
v_call: TRBV18
clone_size: once

cdr3_nt: TGTGCCAGCAGTCACCGGGACAGGGACTACGAGCAGTACTTC
cdr3_aa: CASSHRDRDYEQYF
d_call: TRBD1
j_call: TRBJ2-7
v_call: TRBV7-2
clone_size: -

cdr3_nt: TGTGCCAGCAGCCAAGGTCGGCGGACCTATGGCTACACCTTC
cdr3_aa: CASSQGRRTYGYTF
d_call: -
j_call: TRBJ1-2
v_call: TRBV14
clone_size: -

cdr3_nt: TGTGCCAGCAGCATAAGACAGGCTCCTGAAGCTTTCTTT
cdr3_aa: CASSIRQAPEAFF
d_call: -
j_call: TRBJ1-1
v_call: TRBV28
clone_size: -

cdr3_nt: TGTGCCAGCAGTTTAGGAAGGGGGCGGGTCAGTCAGCCCCAGCATTTT
cdr3_aa: CASSLGRGRVSQPQHF
d_call: TRBD1
j_call: TRBJ1-5
v_call: TRBV12-3/TRBV12-4
clone_size: -

cdr3_nt: TGTGCCAGCAGTTTAGGGACAGGGGGCGCGTACTATGGCTACACCTTC
cdr3_aa: CASSLGTGGAYYGYTF
d_call: TRBD1
j_call: TRBJ1-2
v_call: TRBV28
clone_size: once

cdr3_nt: TGTGCCAGCAGTGAAGACAGGGGGCCTGGGTCCGAGCAGTACTTC
cdr3_aa: CASSEDRGPGSEQYF
d_call: TRBD1
j_call: TRBJ2-7
v_call: TRBV2
clone_size: -

cdr3_nt: TGCAGTGCTTACGGGACTGCTGCGACCTACGAGCAGTACTTC
cdr3_aa: CSAYGTAATYEQYF
d_call: -
j_call: TRBJ2-7
v_call: TRBV20-1
clone_size: -

cdr3_nt: TGTGCCAGCAGTCCGTCGGGACTAGCGGGGGGCACCTTCTCCTACGAGCAGTACTTC
cdr3_aa: CASSPSGLAGGTFSYEQYF
d_call: TRBD2
j_call: TRBJ2-7
v_call: TRBV28
clone_size: -

cdr3_nt: TGTGCCAGCAGCCCACGGGGACTAGCGGGGGCCTACGAGCAGTACTTC
cdr3_aa: CASSPRGLAGAYEQYF
d_call: TRBD2
j_call: TRBJ2-7
v_call: TRBV9
clone_size: -

cdr3_nt: TGTGCCAGCAGTTATGACGGACACTATGGCTACACCTTC
cdr3_aa: CASSYDGHYGYTF
d_call: -
j_call: TRBJ1-2
v_call: TRBV6-2/TRBV6-3
clone_size: -

cdr3_nt: TGCAGTGCTAGAGATAACACCTTCGGCTACACCTTC
cdr3_aa: CSARDNTFGYTF
d_call: -
j_call: TRBJ1-2
v_call: TRBV20-1
clone_size: -

cdr3_nt: TGCAGTGCCCTGGCCACAGGGGTAGGGGCTAATGAGCAGTTCTTC
cdr3_aa: CSALATGVGANEQFF
d_call: TRBD1
j_call: TRBJ2-1
v_call: TRBV20-1
clone_size: -

cdr3_nt: TGCGCCAGCGGAACAGGGGGCGCGTACGAGCAGTACTTC
cdr3_aa: CASGTGGAYEQYF
d_call: TRBD1
j_call: TRBJ2-7
v_call: TRBV5-1
clone_size: once

cdr3_nt: TGTGCCAGCAGTTCCGCCTCCGGGCACCTTCAGCCCCAGCATTTT
cdr3_aa: CASSSASGHLQPQHF
d_call: -
j_call: TRBJ1-5
v_call: TRBV28
clone_size: -

cdr3_nt: TGTGCCAGCAGCCCTTCGGGACGCTACTCCTACAATGAGCAGTTCTTC
cdr3_aa: CASSPSGRYSYNEQFF
d_call: -
j_call: TRBJ2-1
v_call: TRBV27
clone_size: -

cdr3_nt: TGTGCCAGCACTTTATTAGCTATTACCCGCACAGATACGCAGTATTTT
cdr3_aa: CASTLLAITRTDTQYF
d_call: -
j_call: TRBJ2-3
v_call: TRBV5-5
clone_size: -

cdr3_nt: TGTGCCAGCAGTCTTAATAGCCTCCGGAACAATGAGCAGTTCTTC
cdr3_aa: CASSLNSLRNNEQFF
d_call: -
j_call: TRBJ2-1
v_call: TRBV14
clone_size: -

cdr3_nt: TGTGCCAGCAGTTACCAGGGGAGGGGAACTGAAGCTTTCTTT
cdr3_aa: CASSYQGRGTEAFF
d_call: -
j_call: TRBJ1-1
v_call: TRBV12-3/TRBV12-4
clone_size: -

cdr3_nt: TGTGCCAGCAGCCCGGACAGGGTGAGTCAGCCCCAGCATTTT
cdr3_aa: CASSPDRVSQPQHF
d_call: TRBD1
j_call: TRBJ1-5
v_call: TRBV7-2
clone_size: -

cdr3_nt: TGTGCCAGCAGCTCCGGGCTTCCCTACGAGCAGTACTTC
cdr3_aa: CASSSGLPYEQYF
d_call: -
j_call: TRBJ2-7
v_call: TRBV11-2
clone_size: -

cdr3_nt: TGTGCCAGCAGTTTTAGGTCGGCAGGCTATGGCTACACCTTC
cdr3_aa: CASSFRSAGYGYTF
d_call: -
j_call: TRBJ1-2
v_call: TRBV12-3/TRBV12-4
clone_size: -

cdr3_nt: TGTGCCAGCAGTCCGCGGACAGGCCGCGGGGGCACCGGGGAGCTGTTTTTT
cdr3_aa: CASSPRTGRGGTGELFF
d_call: -
j_call: TRBJ2-2
v_call: TRBV28
clone_size: -

cdr3_nt: TGCAGCGCCGAGGGGCGGCTAAGCACAGATACGCAGTATTTT
cdr3_aa: CSAEGRLSTDTQYF
d_call: -
j_call: TRBJ2-3
v_call: TRBV29-1
clone_size: once

cdr3_nt: TGTGCCAGCAGCTTAGTAAAGATCAAGGGGACTGAAGCTTTCTTT
cdr3_aa: CASSLVKIKGTEAFF
d_call: -
j_call: TRBJ1-1
v_call: TRBV7-2
clone_size: -

cdr3_nt: TGCAGTGCTACGGGGACGGGTAATTCACCCCTCCACTTT
cdr3_aa: CSATGTGNSPLHF
d_call: -
j_call: TRBJ1-6
v_call: TRBV20-1
clone_size: -

cdr3_nt: TGTGCCAGCAGCAAAGGACTAGCGACGAACACAGATACGCAGTATTTT
cdr3_aa: CASSKGLATNTDTQYF
d_call: TRBD2
j_call: TRBJ2-3
v_call: TRBV7-6
clone_size: -

cdr3_nt: TGTGCCAGCTCACCCAGAGGGTCTGGGGCTGAAGCTTTCTTT
cdr3_aa: CASSPRGSGAEAFF
d_call: -
j_call: TRBJ1-1
v_call: TRBV18
clone_size: -

cdr3_nt: TGTGCCACCAGCAGAACCCTGACCGATAACAATGAGCAGTTCTTC
cdr3_aa: CATSRTLTDNNEQFF
d_call: -
j_call: TRBJ2-1
v_call: TRBV15
clone_size: once

cdr3_nt: TGCAGTGCTTCACAGGGGGCTGGAAGGAATGGCTACACCTTC
cdr3_aa: CSASQGAGRNGYTF
d_call: TRBD1
j_call: TRBJ1-2
v_call: TRBV20-1
clone_size: -

cdr3_nt: TGTGCCAGCAGTTTTGTAGGGCCCCTCCACTTT
cdr3_aa: CASSFVGPLHF
d_call: -
j_call: TRBJ1-6
v_call: TRBV12-3/TRBV12-4
clone_size: -

cdr3_nt: TGTGCCAGCAGCTTGAAGGCAACCCCCACCAAAGAGGATGGCTACACCTTC
cdr3_aa: CASSLKATPTKEDGYTF
d_call: -
j_call: TRBJ1-2
v_call: TRBV11-3
clone_size: -

cdr3_nt: TGTGCCAGCAGGAGACACGGGCAGTTCTTC
cdr3_aa: CASRRHGQFF
d_call: -
j_call: TRBJ2-1
v_call: TRBV9
clone_size: -

cdr3_nt: TGTGCCAGCAGCAGACTCGACCGTAACACTGAAGCTTTCTTT
cdr3_aa: CASSRLDRNTEAFF
d_call: -
j_call: TRBJ1-1
v_call: TRBV7-9
clone_size: -

cdr3_nt: TGTGCCAGCAGCGGCACACTAGGTGGGGGAGAGACCCAGTACTTC
cdr3_aa: CASSGTLGGGETQYF
d_call: -
j_call: TRBJ2-5
v_call: TRBV9
clone_size: -